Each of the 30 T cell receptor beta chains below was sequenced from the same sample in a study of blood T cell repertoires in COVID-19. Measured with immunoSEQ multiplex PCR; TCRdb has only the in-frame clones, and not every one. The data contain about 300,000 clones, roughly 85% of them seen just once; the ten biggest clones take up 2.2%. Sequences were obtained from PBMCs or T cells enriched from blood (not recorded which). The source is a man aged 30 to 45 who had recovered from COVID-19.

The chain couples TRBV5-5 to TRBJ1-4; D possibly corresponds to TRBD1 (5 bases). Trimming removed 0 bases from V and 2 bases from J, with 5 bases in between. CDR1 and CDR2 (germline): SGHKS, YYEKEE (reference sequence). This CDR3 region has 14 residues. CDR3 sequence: CASSLGQTNEKLFF. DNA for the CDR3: TGTGCCAGCAGCTTGGGACAGACTAATGAAAAACTGTTTTTT.

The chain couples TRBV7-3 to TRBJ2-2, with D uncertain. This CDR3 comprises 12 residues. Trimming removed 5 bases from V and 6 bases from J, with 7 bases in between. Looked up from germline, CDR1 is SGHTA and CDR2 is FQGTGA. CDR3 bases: TGTGCCAGCAGCCCTTCCCCCGGGGAGCTGTTTTTT. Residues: CASSPSPGELFF.

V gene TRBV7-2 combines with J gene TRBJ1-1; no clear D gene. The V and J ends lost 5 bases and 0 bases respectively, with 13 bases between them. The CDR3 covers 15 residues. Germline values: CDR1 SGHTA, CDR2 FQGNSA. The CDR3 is CASSAGWAMNTEAFF. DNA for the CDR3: TGTGCCAGCAGCGCAGGCTGGGCCATGAACACTGAAGCTTTCTTT.

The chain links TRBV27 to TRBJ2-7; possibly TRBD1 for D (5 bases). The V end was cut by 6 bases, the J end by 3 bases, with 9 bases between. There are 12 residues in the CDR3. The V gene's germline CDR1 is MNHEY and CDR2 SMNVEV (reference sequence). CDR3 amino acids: CASRDTYYEQYF. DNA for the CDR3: TGTGCCAGCAGGGACACCTACTACGAGCAGTACTTC.

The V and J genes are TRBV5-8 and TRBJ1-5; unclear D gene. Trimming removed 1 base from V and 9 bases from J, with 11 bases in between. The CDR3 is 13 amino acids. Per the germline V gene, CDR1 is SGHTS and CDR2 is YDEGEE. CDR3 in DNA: TGTGCCAGCAGCTTGTCCGAGGGTAGGCCCCAGCATTTT. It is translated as CASSLSEGRPQHF.

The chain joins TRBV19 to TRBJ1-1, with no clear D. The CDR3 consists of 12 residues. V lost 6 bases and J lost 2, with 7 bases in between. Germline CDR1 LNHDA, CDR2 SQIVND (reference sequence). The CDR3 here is CASSFFNTEAFF. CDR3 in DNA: TGTGCCAGTAGCTTCTTTAACACTGAAGCTTTCTTT.

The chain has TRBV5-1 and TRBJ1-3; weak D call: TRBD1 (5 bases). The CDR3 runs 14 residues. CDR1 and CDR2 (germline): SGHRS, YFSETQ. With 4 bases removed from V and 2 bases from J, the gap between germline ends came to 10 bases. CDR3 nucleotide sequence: TGCGCCAGCAGCCCAGAGACAGCTGGAAACACCATATATTTT. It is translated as CASSPETAGNTIYF.

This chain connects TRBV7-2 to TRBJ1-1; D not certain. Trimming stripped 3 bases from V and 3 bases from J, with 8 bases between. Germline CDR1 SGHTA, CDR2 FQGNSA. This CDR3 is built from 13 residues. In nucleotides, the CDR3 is TGTGCCAGCAGCTTGAACAGCTACACTGAAGCTTTCTTT. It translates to CASSLNSYTEAFF.

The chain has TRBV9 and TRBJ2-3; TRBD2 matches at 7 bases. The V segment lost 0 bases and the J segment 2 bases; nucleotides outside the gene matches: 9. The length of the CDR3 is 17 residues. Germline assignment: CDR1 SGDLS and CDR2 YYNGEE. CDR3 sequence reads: CASSVVGGGPNTDTQYF. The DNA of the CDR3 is TGTGCCAGCAGCGTAGTTGGCGGGGGACCTAACACAGATACGCAGTATTTT.

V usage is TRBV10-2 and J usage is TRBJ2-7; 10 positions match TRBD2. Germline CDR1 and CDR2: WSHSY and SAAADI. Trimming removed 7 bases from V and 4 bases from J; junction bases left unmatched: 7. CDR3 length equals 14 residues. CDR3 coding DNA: TGCGCCAGCACCCCTAGCGGGGGCGGGTACGAGCAGTACTTC. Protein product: CASTPSGGGYEQYF.

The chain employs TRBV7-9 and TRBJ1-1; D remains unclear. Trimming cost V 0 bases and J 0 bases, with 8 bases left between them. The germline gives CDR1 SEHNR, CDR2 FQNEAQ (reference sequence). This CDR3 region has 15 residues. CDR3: CASSLAVGVNTEAFF. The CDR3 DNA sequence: TGTGCCAGCAGCTTAGCAGTGGGAGTGAACACTGAAGCTTTCTTT.

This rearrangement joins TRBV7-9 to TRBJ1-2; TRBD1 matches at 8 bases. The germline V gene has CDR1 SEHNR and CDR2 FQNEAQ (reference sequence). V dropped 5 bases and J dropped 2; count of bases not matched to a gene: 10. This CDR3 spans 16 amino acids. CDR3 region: CASSIGTGGINYGYTF. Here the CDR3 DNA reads TGTGCCAGCAGCATCGGGACAGGCGGGATAAACTATGGCTACACCTTC.

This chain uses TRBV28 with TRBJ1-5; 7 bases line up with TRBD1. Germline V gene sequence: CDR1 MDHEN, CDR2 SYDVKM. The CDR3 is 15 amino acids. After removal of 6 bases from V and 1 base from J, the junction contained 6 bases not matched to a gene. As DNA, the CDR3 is TGTGCCAGCAGACTACAGGGGCACAGCAATCAGCCCCAGCATTTT. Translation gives CASRLQGHSNQPQHF. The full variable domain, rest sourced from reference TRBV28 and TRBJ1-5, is DVKVTQSSRYLVKRTGEKVFLECVQDMDHENMFWYRQDPGLGLRLIYFSYDVKMKEKGDIPEGYSVSREKKERFSLILESASTNQTSMYLCASRLQGHSNQPQHFGDGTRLSIL.

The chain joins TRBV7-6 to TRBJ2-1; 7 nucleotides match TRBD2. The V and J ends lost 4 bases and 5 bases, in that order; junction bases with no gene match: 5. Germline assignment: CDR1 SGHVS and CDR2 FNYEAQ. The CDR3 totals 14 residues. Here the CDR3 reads CASSSGLLDNEQFF. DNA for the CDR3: TGTGCCAGCAGCTCGGGACTACTTGACAATGAGCAGTTCTTC.

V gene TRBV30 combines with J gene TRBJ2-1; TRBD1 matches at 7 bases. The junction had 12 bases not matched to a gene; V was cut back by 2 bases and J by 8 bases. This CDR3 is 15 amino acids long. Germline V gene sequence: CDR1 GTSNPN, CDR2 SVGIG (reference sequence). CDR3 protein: CAWSSNPGGLDEQFF. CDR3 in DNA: TGTGCCTGGAGTTCAAATCCAGGGGGTCTCGATGAGCAGTTCTTC.

The CDR3 protein is CASSPGPDNTDTQYF. The CDR3 nucleotides are TGTGCCAGCAGCCCTGGGCCAGATAACACAGATACGCAGTATTTT. The genes are TRBV5-4 and TRBJ2-3; no definite D call. CDR1 and CDR2 (germline): SGHNT, YYREEE (reference sequence). The CDR3 sequence is 15 residues long. V was cut by 4 bases and J by 2 bases, with 14 bases left in between.

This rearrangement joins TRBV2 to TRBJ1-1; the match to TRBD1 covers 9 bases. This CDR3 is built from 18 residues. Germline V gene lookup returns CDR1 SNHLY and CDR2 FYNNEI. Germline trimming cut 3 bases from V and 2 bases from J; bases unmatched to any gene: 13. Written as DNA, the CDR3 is TGTGCCAGCAGTGATCCTAGGGACAGGGTGATTCTAAACACTGAAGCTTTCTTT. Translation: CASSDPRDRVILNTEAFF.

The CDR3 DNA reads TGTGCCAGCAGCCAAGGAGACAGAGACAATCAGCCCCAGCATTTT. Translated, it gives CASSQGDRDNQPQHF. The chain has TRBV4-2 and TRBJ1-5; possibly TRBD1 for D (5 bases). The CDR3 extends over 15 amino acids. Germline V lookup: CDR1 LGHNA, CDR2 YNFKEQ. V lost 1 base and J lost 3, with 10 bases in between.

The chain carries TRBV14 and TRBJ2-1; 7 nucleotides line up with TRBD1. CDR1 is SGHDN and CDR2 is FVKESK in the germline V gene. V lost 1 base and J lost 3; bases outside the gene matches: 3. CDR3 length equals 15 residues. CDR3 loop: CASSQGQGIYNEQFF. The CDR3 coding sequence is TGTGCCAGCAGCCAAGGACAGGGAATCTACAATGAGCAGTTCTTC.

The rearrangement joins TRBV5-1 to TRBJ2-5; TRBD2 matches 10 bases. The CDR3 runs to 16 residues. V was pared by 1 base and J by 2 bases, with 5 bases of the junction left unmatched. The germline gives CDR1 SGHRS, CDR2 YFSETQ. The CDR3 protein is CASSLSIAGGQETQYF. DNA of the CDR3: TGCGCCAGCAGCTTGTCGATAGCGGGGGGTCAAGAGACCCAGTACTTC.

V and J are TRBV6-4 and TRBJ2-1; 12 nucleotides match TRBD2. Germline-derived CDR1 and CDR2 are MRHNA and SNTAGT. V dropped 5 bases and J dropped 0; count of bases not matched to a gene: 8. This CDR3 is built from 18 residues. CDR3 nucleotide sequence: TGTGCCAGCAGTCCACTAGCGGGGGGTCCGAGCTCCTACAATGAGCAGTTCTTC. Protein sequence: CASSPLAGGPSSYNEQFF.

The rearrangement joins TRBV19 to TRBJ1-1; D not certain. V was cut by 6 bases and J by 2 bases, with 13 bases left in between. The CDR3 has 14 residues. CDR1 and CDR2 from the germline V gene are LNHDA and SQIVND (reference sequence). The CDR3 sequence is CASRVREINTEAFF. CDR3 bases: TGTGCCAGTAGGGTGCGGGAGATCAACACTGAAGCTTTCTTT.

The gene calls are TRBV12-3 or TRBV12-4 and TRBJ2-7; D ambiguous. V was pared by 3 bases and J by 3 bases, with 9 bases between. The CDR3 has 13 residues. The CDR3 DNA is TGTGCCAGCAGTTTGGCCAGTTACTACGAGCAGTACTTC. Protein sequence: CASSLASYYEQYF.

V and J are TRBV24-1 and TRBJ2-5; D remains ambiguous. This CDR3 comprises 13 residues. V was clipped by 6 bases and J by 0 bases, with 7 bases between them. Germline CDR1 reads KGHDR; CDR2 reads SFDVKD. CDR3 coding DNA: TGTGCCACCAGTCAGCTAGACCAAGAGACCCAGTACTTC. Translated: CATSQLDQETQYF.

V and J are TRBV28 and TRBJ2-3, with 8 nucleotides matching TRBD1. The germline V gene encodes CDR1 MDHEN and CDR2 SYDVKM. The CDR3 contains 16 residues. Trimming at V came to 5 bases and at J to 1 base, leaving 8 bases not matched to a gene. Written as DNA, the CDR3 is TGTGCCAGCAGTAGACTCCCGGGACAGGGCACAGATACGCAGTATTTT. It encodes CASSRLPGQGTDTQYF.

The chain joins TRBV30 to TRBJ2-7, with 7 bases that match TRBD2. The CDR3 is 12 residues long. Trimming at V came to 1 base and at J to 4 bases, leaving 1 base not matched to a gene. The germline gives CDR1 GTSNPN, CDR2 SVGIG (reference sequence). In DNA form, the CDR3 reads TGTGCCTGGAGTGGCGGGAGTTACGAGCAGTACTTC. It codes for CAWSGGSYEQYF.

DNA of the CDR3: TGCGCCAGCAGCCAAGATCCTAGCGGGGGGACCGGCTATGGGGAGACCCAGTACTTC. Translated: CASSQDPSGGTGYGETQYF. V gene TRBV4-3 combines with J gene TRBJ2-5, with TRBD2 identical over 11 bases. With 0 bases clipped from V and 5 bases from J, the junction kept 14 bases outside the gene matches. The CDR3 is 19 amino acids. Germline V gene lookup returns CDR1 LGHNA and CDR2 YSLEER.

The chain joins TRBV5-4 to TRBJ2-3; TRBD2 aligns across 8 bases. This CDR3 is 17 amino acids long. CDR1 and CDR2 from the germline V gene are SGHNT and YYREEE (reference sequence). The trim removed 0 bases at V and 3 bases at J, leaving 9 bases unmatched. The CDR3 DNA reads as TGTGCCAGCAGCTTGGCCCTTGGACTAGCAAATACAGATACGCAGTATTTT. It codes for CASSLALGLANTDTQYF. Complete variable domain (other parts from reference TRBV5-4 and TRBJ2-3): ETGVTQSPTHLIKTRGQQVTLRCSSQSGHNTVSWYQQALGQGPQFIFQYYREEENGRGNFPPRFSGLQFPNYSSELNVNALELDDSALYLCASSLALGLANTDTQYFGPGTRLTVL.

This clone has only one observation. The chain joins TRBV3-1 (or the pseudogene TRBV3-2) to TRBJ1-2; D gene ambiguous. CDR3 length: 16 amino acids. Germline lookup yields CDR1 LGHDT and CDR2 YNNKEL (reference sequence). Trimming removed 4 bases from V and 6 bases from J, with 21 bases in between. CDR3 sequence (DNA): TGTGCCAGCAGCCGCGGACTGGGGTTTGCTGTCGATGGCTACACCTTC. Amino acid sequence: CASSRGLGFAVDGYTF.

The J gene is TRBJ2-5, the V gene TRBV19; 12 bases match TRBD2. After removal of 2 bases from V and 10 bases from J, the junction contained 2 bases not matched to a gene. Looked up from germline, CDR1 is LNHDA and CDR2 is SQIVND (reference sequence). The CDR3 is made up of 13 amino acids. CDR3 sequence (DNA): TGTGCCAGTAGTATACTAGCGGGGGGGGACCAGTACTTC. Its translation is CASSILAGGDQYF.